This T cell receptor beta chain comes out of a study of T cell clonality in common variable immunodeficiency. This clone came up many times. Its antigen is unknown. The CDR3 goes on 3 residues after the read ends, and that part is filled in from the germline J gene. Blood came from CVID subjects not ill and not taking immunomodulatory or immunosuppressive medication. Sequenced by immunoSEQ multiplex PCR; TCRdb stores in-frame clones only, minus some. The repertoire consists of some 42,000 clones, none detected only once. Whole-study findings and limits: Common variable immunodeficiency TCR beta sequences reportedly had fewer deletions and N-nucleotide insertions. What drives increased CVID clonality needs T cell subpopulation sequencing.

CDR3 length equals 15 residues. Looked up from germline, CDR1 is KGHSH and CDR2 is LQKENI. Trimming took 4 bases from V and 1 from J, leaving 13 bases between them. The sequence derives from a human donor with common variable immunodeficiency. Sequencing was performed on peripheral blood mononuclear cells. The chain couples TRBV18 to TRBJ1-1; D may be TRBD1 (6 bases). The chain's CDR3 is CASSLGGARNTEAFF. CDR3 bases read: TGTGCCAGCTCACTCGGGGGGGCCAGGAACACTGAA. The full variable domain, with the rest looked up from reference TRBV18 and TRBJ1-1, is NAGVMQNPRHLVRRRGQEARLRCSPMKGHSHVYWYRQLPEEGLKFMVYLQKENIIDESGMPKERFSAEFPKEGPSILRIQQVVRGDSAAYFCASSLGGARNTEAFFGQGTRLTVV.